Each of the 4 T cell receptor beta chains below was sequenced from the same sample in a study of blood T cells in healthy people across ages. Primers used in a second PCR of roughly 7 to 12 cycles were a sample-barcoded 5' primer and a J-beta primer mix. TCRdb processed the 5' RACE reads anew with MiXCR; each CDR3 protein has one entry. The profile covers 1.5 million to 2 million distinct CDR3 sequences, with 34% appearing a single time and about 11% taken by the ten largest. The source material was blood. The receptors were gathered from a woman under 40 in good health.

The chain combines TRBV18 with TRBJ1-4; D is unresolved. V lost 3 bases, J lost 8 bases, and 10 bases lay in between. The germline V gene encodes CDR1 KGHSH and CDR2 LQKENI. The CDR3 covers 13 residues. The CDR3 here is CASSPGVAEKLFF. The CDR3, as DNA: TGTGCCAGCTCACCCGGGGTAGCCGAAAAACTGTTTTTT.

This clonotype was detected a few times. This chain links TRBV28 with TRBJ2-5, with a tentative D call TRBD2 (5 bases). The length of the CDR3 is 14 residues. The V gene's germline CDR1 is MDHEN and CDR2 SYDVKM. Between the trimmed V and J ends, which lost 7 bases and 5 bases, there was a span of 17 bases. For the CDR3, the DNA is TGTGCCAGCATCCCCCGAGCCAGCGGCGAGACCCAGTACTTC. Translating gives CASIPRASGETQYF.

This clonotype turned up a few times. V gene TRBV3-1 combines with J gene TRBJ1-3; a possible D gene is TRBD1 (5 bases). Trimming took off 2 bases at V and 5 bases at J, with 13 bases between the two ends. From germline, CDR1 is LGHDT and CDR2 YNNKEL (reference sequence). CDR3 length equals 15 residues. The CDR3 is CASSQRAGRRNTIYF. For the CDR3, the DNA is TGTGCCAGCAGCCAACGAGCAGGGCGGAGAAACACCATATATTTT.

For the CDR3, the DNA is TGTGCCAGCGGGGCTAGCGGGAGTGGGGCCTACGAGCAGTACTTC. This encodes CASGASGSGAYEQYF. The gene calls are TRBV7-2 and TRBJ2-7, with 10 bases matching TRBD2. The CDR3 consists of 15 residues. Losses at the gene ends were 8 bases for V and 2 bases for J; bases not matched to a gene: 9. Germline V gene lookup returns CDR1 SGHTA and CDR2 FQGNSA.